Listed below are T cell receptor beta chains from one sample, sequenced in a study of blood T cell repertoires in COVID-19. Produced via immunoSEQ multiplex PCR; TCRdb's table is partial and in-frame only. The data show roughly 68,000 clones, 65% to 90% seen once. Input material: peripheral blood. Receptors were obtained from an elderly man with active COVID-19. Each CDR3 is given with its conserved first and last residue. A D gene is named only where the DNA matches it firmly. Clone size appears in some rows only: once, few, many, or a class for an expanded clone.

>TRBV7-3|TRBJ2-1|-|-
CASSLQGLDEQFF
TGTGCCAGCAGCTTACAGGGGTTGGATGAGCAGTTCTTC
>TRBV3-1/TRBV3-2|TRBJ2-2|-|-
CASSQVGVETGEPFF
TGTGCCAGCAGCCAGGTCGGGGTGGAGACCGGGGAGCCGTTTTTT
>TRBV7-3|TRBJ2-7|-|-
CASSLSGGGLPYEQYF
TGTGCCAGCAGCTTAAGTGGCGGGGGCCTTCCCTACGAGCAGTACTTC
>TRBV5-8|TRBJ1-3|once|-
CASSLNLVSGNTIYF
TGTGCCAGCAGCCTCAACTTAGTTTCTGGAAACACCATATATTTT
>TRBV5-4|TRBJ2-2|few|TRBD2
CASSFRTSGTGELFF
TGTGCCAGCAGCTTCCGGACTAGCGGCACCGGGGAGCTGTTTTTT
>TRBV18|TRBJ2-1|-|TRBD1
CASSPTTGTYNEQFF
TGTGCCAGCTCACCAACGACAGGGACCTACAATGAGCAGTTCTTC
>TRBV19|TRBJ1-4|-|-
CASRKQGSGGNEKLFF
TGTGCCAGTAGGAAACAGGGATCAGGTGGTAATGAAAAACTGTTTTTT
>TRBV5-1|TRBJ2-3|-|-
CASSLELADTQYF
TGCGCCAGCAGCCTCGAGTTAGCAGATACGCAGTATTTT
>TRBV14|TRBJ2-7|-|TRBD1
CASSQDRGTGVGYEQYF
TGTGCCAGCAGCCAAGACCGGGGGACAGGGGTAGGCTACGAGCAGTACTTC
>TRBV7-2|TRBJ2-2|once|-
CASSPYTGELFF
TGTGCCAGCAGCCCCTACACCGGGGAGCTGTTTTTT
>TRBV5-6|TRBJ2-7|-|-
CASSVPTKINEQYF
TGTGCCAGCAGCGTCCCGACTAAGATCAACGAGCAGTACTTC
>TRBV11-2|TRBJ2-1|-|TRBD1
CATWKGTEKNEQFF
TGTGCCACTTGGAAAGGGACAGAGAAGAATGAGCAGTTCTTC